This T cell receptor (beta chain) was sequenced during a study of T-cell memory formation after mild COVID-19. Across the study: TCR clusters were mostly donor specific. General study results and limits: CD4+ contracting clones were found mainly in CM and EM, and CD8+ ones in EMRA. Nothing showed for sure that second-wave clones peaking on day 37 were SARS-CoV-2 specific.

5'RACE primed at constant segments yielded TCR alpha and TCR beta cDNA libraries bearing sample barcodes and UMIs. TCRdb processed the 5' RACE reads anew with MiXCR; each CDR3 protein has one entry. The sample contains about 160,000 distinct CDR3 sequences, around 30% of which appear only once. The ends lost 0 bases at V and 6 bases at J; junction bases unmatched: 11. CDR3 size: 17 residues. In germline, CDR1 is SGHAT, CDR2 FQNNGV. Worth noting for this clonotype: Its antigen is undetermined.

The receptor's source is an adult woman who had mild COVID-19 (a few samples of this study predate the infection). Cell type and time point are not known. The chain uses TRBV11-2 and TRBJ2-5, with TRBD1 matching over 9 bases. The sequencing input was PBMCs or a T cell subset sorted from them (not recorded which). The CDR3 DNA is TGTGCCAGCAGCTTAGAGGGAGGGACAGGGTCTTGGCAGACCCAGTACTTC. It encodes CASSLEGGTGSWQTQYF.